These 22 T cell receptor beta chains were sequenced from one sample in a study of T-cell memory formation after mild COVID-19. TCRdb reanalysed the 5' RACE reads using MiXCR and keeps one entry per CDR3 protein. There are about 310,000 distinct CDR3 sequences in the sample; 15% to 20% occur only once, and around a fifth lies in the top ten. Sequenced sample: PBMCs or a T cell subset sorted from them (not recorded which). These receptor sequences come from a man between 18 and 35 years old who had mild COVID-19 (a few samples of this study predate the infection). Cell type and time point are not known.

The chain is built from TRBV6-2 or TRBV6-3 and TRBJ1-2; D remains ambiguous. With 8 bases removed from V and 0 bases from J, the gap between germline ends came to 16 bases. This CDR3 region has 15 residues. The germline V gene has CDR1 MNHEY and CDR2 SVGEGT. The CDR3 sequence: CASCRGELANYGYTF. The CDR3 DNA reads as TGTGCCAGCTGCCGCGGGGAGTTAGCTAACTATGGCTACACCTTC.

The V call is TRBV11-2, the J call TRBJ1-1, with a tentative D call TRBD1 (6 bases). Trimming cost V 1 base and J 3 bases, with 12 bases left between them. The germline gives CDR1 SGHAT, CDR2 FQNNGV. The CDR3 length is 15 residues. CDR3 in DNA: TGTGCCAGCAGCTTAGTAGCCAGGGGCGACACTGAAGCTTTCTTT. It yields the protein CASSLVARGDTEAFF.

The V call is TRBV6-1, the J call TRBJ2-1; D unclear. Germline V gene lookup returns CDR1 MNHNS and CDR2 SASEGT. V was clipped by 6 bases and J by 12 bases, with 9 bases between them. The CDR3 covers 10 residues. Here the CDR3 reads CASSHKMQFF. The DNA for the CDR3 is TGTGCCAGCAGCCACAAAATGCAGTTCTTC.

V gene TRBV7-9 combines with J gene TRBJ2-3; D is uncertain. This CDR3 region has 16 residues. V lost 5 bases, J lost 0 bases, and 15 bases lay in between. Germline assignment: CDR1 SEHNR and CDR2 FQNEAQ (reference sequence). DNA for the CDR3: TGTGCCAGCAGCCCAGTGGGATCGGCTAGCACAGATACGCAGTATTTT. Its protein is CASSPVGSASTDTQYF.

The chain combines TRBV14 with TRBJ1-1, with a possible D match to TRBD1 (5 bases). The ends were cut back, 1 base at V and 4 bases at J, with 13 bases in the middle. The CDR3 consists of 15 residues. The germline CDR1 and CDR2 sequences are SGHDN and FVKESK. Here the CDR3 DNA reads TGTGCCAGCAGCCAAGGATGGGGGAGGATCACTGAAGCTTTCTTT. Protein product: CASSQGWGRITEAFF.

Here the CDR3 DNA reads TGCAGCGTTCGAACCCCCGTAACAGCTATTCAAGCTTTCTTT. Protein product: CSVRTPVTAIQAFF. The chain uses TRBV29-1 and TRBJ1-1, with unresolved D. V lost 5 bases, J lost 9 bases, and 22 bases lay in between. This CDR3 has 14 amino acids. CDR1 and CDR2 (germline): SQVTM, ANQGSEA.

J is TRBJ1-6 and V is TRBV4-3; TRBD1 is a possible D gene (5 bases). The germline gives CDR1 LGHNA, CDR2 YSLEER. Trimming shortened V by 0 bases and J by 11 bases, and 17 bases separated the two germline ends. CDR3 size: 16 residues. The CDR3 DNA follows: TGCGCCAGCAGCCAAGATCTAGGAGGGGATAGGCCACCCCTCCACTTT. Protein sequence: CASSQDLGGDRPPLHF.

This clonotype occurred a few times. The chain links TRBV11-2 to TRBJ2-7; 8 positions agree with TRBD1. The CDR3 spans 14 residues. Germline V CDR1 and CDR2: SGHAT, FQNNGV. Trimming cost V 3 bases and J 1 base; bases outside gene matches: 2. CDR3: CASSFHRGSYEQYV. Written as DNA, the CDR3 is TGTGCCAGCAGCTTTCACAGGGGGTCCTACGAGCAGTACGTC.

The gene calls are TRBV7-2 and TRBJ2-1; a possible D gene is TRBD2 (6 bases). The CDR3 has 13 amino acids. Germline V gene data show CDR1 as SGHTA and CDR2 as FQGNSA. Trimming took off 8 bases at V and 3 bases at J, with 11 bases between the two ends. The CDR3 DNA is TGTGCCAGCGGGGGAGGTGGCTACAATGAGCAGTTCTTC. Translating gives CASGGGGYNEQFF.

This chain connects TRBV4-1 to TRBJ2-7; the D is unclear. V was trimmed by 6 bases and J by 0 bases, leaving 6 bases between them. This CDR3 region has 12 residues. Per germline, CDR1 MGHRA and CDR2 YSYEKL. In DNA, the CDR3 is TGCGCCAGCAGGATCGTCTCCTACGAGCAGTACGTC. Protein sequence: CASRIVSYEQYV.

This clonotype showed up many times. CDR3 amino acids: CASSFGPQETQYF. The CDR3 bases are TGTGCCAGCAGCTTTGGTCCGCAAGAGACCCAGTACTTC. This chain joins TRBV7-2 and TRBJ2-5; D gene ambiguous. Germline CDR1 reads SGHTA; CDR2 reads FQGNSA. With 3 bases removed from V and 2 bases from J, the gap between germline ends came to 7 bases. The CDR3 is made up of 13 amino acids.

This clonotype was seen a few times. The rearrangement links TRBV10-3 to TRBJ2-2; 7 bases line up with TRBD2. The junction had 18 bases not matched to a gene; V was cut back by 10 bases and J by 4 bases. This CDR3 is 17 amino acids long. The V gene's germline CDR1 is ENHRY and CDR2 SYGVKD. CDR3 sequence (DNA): TGTGCCACCACAAACGCATACGGGCGCGGGAGCACCGGGGAGCTGTTTTTT. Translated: CATTNAYGRGSTGELFF.

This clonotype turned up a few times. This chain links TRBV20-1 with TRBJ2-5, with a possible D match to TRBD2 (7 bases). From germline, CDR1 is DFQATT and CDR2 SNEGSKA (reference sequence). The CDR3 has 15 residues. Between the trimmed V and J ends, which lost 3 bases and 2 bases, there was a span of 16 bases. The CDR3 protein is CSASRAGRGQETQYF. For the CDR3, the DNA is TGCAGTGCTAGTAGGGCGGGGAGGGGGCAAGAGACCCAGTACTTC.

The CDR3 DNA reads as TGTGCCAGCAGTTTATACGGGGGGCTAAGCACAGATACGCAGTATTTT. Translation gives CASSLYGGLSTDTQYF. The chain joins TRBV28 to TRBJ2-3, with a possible D match to TRBD2 (7 bases). V was clipped by 1 base and J by 0 bases, with 11 bases between them. The CDR3 consists of 16 residues. Germline V lookup: CDR1 MDHEN, CDR2 SYDVKM.

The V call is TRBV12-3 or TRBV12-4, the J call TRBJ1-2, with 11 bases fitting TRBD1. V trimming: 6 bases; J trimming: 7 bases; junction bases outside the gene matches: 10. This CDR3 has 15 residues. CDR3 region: CASSRRTGGLGGYTF. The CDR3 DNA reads TGTGCCAGCAGCCGACGGACAGGGGGCCTTGGTGGCTACACCTTC.

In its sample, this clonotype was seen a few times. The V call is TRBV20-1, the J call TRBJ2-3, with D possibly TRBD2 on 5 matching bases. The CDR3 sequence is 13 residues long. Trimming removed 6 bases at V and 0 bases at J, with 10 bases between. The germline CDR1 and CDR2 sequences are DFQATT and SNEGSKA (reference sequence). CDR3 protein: CSARSSSTDTQYF. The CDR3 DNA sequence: TGCAGTGCCAGATCTAGCAGCACAGATACGCAGTATTTT.

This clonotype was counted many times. For the CDR3, the DNA is TGTGCCAGCACCAAGGGACAGGTGATGAACACTGAAGCTTTCTTT. This translates into CASTKGQVMNTEAFF. The J gene is TRBJ1-1, the V gene TRBV7-9, with 8 positions matching TRBD1. Unmatched junction bases numbered 7, after V lost 7 bases and J lost 0 bases. The V gene's germline CDR1 is SEHNR and CDR2 FQNEAQ (reference sequence). The length of the CDR3 is 15 residues.

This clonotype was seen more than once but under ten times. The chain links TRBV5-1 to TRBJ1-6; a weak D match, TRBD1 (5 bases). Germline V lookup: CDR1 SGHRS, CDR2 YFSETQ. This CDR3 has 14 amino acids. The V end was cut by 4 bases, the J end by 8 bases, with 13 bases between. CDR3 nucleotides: TGCGCCAGCAGCGGGGGTGCGGTGGATTCACCCCTCCACTTT. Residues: CASSGGAVDSPLHF.

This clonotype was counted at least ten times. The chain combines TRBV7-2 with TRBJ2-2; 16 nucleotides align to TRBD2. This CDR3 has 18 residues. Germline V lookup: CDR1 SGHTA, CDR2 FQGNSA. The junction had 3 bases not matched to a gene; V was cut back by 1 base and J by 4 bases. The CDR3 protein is CASSLEGLAGGRTGELFF. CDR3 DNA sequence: TGTGCCAGCAGCTTAGAGGGACTAGCGGGGGGGCGCACCGGGGAGCTGTTTTTT.

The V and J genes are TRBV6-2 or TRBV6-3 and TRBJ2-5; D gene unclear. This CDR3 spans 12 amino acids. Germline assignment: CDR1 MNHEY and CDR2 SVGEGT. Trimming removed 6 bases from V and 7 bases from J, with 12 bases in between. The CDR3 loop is CASSGPDWTQYF. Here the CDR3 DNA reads TGTGCCAGCAGCGGGCCTGACTGGACCCAGTACTTC.

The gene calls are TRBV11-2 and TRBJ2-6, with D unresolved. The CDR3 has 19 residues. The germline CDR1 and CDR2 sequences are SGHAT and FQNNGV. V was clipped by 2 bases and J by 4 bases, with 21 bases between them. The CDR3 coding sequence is TGTGCCAGCAGCTTATTTTCTTGGGGTCGTACAACCGGGGCCAACGTCCTGACTTTC. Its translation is CASSLFSWGRTTGANVLTF.

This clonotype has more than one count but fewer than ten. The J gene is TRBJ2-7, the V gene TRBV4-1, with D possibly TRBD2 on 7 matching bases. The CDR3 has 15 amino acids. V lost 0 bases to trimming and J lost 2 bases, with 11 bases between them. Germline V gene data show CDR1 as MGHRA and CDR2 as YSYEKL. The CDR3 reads CASSQDGGLTYEQYF. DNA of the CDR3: TGCGCCAGCAGCCAAGACGGGGGGCTCACCTACGAGCAGTACTTC.